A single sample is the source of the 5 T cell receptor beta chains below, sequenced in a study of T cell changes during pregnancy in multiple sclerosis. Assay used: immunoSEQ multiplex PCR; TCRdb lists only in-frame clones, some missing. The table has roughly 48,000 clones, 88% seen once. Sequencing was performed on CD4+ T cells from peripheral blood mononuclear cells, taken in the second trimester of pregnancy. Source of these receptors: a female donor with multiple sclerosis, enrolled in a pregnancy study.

DNA of the CDR3: TGTGCCAGCAGCGTACAGGGGATGAACACTGAAGCTTTCTTT. As protein: CASSVQGMNTEAFF. The V and J genes are TRBV7-2 and TRBJ1-1; 7 nucleotides agree with TRBD1. The germline V gene encodes CDR1 SGHTA and CDR2 FQGNSA. Unmatched junction bases numbered 3, after V lost 5 bases and J lost 0 bases. This CDR3 region has 14 residues.

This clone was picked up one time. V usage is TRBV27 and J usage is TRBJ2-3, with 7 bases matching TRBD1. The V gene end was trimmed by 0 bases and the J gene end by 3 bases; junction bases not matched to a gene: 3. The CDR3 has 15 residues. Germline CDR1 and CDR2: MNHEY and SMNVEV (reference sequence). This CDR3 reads CASSLSGTVTDTQYF. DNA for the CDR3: TGTGCCAGCAGTTTATCGGGGACAGTAACAGATACGCAGTATTTT.

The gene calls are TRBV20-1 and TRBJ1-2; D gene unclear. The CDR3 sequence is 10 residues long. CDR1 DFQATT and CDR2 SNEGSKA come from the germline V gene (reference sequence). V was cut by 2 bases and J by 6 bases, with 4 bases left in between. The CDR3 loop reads CSARPDGYTF. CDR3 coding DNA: TGCAGTGCTAGACCCGATGGCTACACCTTC.

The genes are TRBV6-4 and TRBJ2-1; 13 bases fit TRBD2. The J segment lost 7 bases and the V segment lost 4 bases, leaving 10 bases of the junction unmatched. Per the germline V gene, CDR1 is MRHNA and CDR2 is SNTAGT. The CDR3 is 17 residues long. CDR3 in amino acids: CASSASSPGLAGNEQFF. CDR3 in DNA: TGTGCCAGCAGTGCCTCCTCCCCGGGACTAGCGGGGAATGAGCAGTTCTTC.

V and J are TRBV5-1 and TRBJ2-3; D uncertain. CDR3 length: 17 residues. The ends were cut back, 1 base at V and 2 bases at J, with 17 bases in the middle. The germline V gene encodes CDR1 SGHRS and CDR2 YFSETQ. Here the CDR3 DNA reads TGCGCCAGCAGCTTGTGGTTTGCAGGATCGAACACAGATACGCAGTATTTT. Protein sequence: CASSLWFAGSNTDTQYF.